These 6 T cell receptor beta chains came from one sample sequenced in a study of T cells in tuberculosis. The protocol was immunoSEQ multiplex PCR, while the TCRdb copy is restricted to in-frame clones and leaves out a portion. The profile shows approximately 35,000 clones, under 95% of them singletons. Time point noted: new active TB diagnosis, blood taken before or within 7 days of starting treatment. Sequenced here: PBMCs, sampled at tuberculosis diagnosis. The origin of the receptors is an adult with tuberculosis. Some clones in this sample may be carry-over from other donors' samples.

The chain employs TRBV7-9 and TRBJ2-7, with TRBD1 as a possible D gene (6 bases). Trimming took off 3 bases at V and 4 bases at J, with 16 bases between the two ends. This CDR3 has 15 residues. The germline gives CDR1 SEHNR, CDR2 FQNEAQ (reference sequence). The CDR3 protein is CASSFQTRGRYEQYF. The CDR3 DNA is TGTGCCAGCAGCTTCCAGACCAGGGGCCGATACGAGCAGTACTTC.

The chain couples TRBV7-8 to TRBJ1-5; 10 bases fit TRBD1. This CDR3 has 20 residues. The ends lost 2 bases at V and 1 base at J; junction bases unmatched: 14. The germline V gene has CDR1 SGHVS and CDR2 FQNEAQ. The CDR3 region is CASSLSLRDRGVRSNQPQHF. The CDR3 DNA is TGTGCCAGCAGCTTAAGCCTCCGGGACAGGGGCGTTAGGAGCAATCAGCCCCAGCATTTT.

This rearrangement joins TRBV7-2 to TRBJ2-7, with 10 bases that match TRBD2. Trimming at V came to 6 bases and at J to 4 bases, leaving 6 bases not matched to a gene. CDR3 length: 14 residues. Germline V gene data show CDR1 as SGHTA and CDR2 as FQGNSA. CDR3 protein: CASSSGLAAYEQYF. CDR3 nucleotide sequence: TGTGCCAGCAGTTCAGGACTAGCGGCTTACGAGCAGTACTTC. The full variable domain, in which reference TRBV7-2 and TRBJ2-7 provide the parts outside the CDR3, is GAGVSQSPSNKVTEKGKDVELRCDPISGHTALYWYRQSLGQGLEFLIYFQGNSAPDKSGLPSDRFSAERTGGSVSTLTIQRTQQEDSAVYLCASSSGLAAYEQYFGPGTRLTVT.

The CDR3 coding sequence is TGTGCCTGGAGTGGACGACAGAATCAGCCCCAGCATTTT. Its translation: CAWSGRQNQPQHF. The chain couples TRBV30 to TRBJ1-5; maybe TRBD1 (5 bases). Germline values: CDR1 GTSNPN, CDR2 SVGIG (reference sequence). Trimming left V 1 base short and J 4 bases short, with 8 bases between. This CDR3 contains 13 residues.

The V gene is TRBV27, the J gene TRBJ1-2; D is possibly TRBD1 (5 bases). V lost 2 bases and J 2 bases, leaving 27 bases between the germline ends. CDR1 is MNHEY and CDR2 is SMNVEV in the germline V gene (reference sequence). The CDR3 runs to 20 residues. In DNA form, the CDR3 reads TGTGCCAGCAGTTTAGGGGTCTTGGACATCTCCGGTCCTGTAAACTATGGCTACACCTTC. Its translation: CASSLGVLDISGPVNYGYTF.

As regards this clone: One junction end disagrees with the germline gene, perhaps due to a read error. The V call is TRBV19, the J call TRBJ1-2; 10 bases line up with TRBD1. Germline CDR1 reads LNHDA; CDR2 reads SQIVND (reference sequence). The CDR3 runs 16 residues. The CDR3 protein is CASKTGGLPWGYGYTF. The DNA for the CDR3 is TGTGCTAGTAAGACAGGGGGCCTACCCTGGGGGTATGGCTACACCTTC.